Listed below are T cell receptor beta chains from one sample, sequenced in a study of molecular identifiers for immune sequencing clone quantification. Each CDR3 protein gets one entry after TCRdb re-called the PCR reads with MiXCR. The top ten hold about 0.9% of the sample, which has about 640,000 distinct CDR3 sequences, around 20% seen once. The sequenced sample consisted of naive CD8+ T cells from blood, with Jurkat cell RNA spiked in. These receptors were collected from a human donor in good health. Some libraries in this study had Jurkat cell RNA spiked in. Both conserved end residues are part of each CDR3. The order of the fields is clone size, D gene, J gene, V gene, CDR3 DNA, CDR3 protein. The D gene is left open where the match is weak. Rows give clone size only sometimes, using once, few, many, or a class for an expanded clone.

few | TRBD2 | TRBJ2-1 | TRBV6-5 | TGTGCCAGCAGTGGGCCCACTAGCGGGAAGAGCTCCTACAATGAGCAGTTCTTC | CASSGPTSGKSSYNEQFF
NA | TRBD2 | TRBJ2-1 | TRBV7-9 | TGTGCCAGCGGGACTAGCTGGGGGGCGGGGTACAATGAGCAGTTCTTC | CASGTSWGAGYNEQFF
few | NA | TRBJ1-5 | TRBV11-2 | TGTGCCAGCAGCCAGGGAGTTTGGGGTCAGCCCCAGCATTTT | CASSQGVWGQPQHF
few | TRBD1 | TRBJ1-3 | TRBV3-1 | TGTGCCAGTTCCACCGGGACAGAAGGAAACACCATATATTTT | CASSTGTEGNTIYF
few | NA | TRBJ2-7 | TRBV7-9 | TGTGCCAGCAGCTACGGGACTCTTCCCTACGAGCAGTACTTC | CASSYGTLPYEQYF
few | TRBD1 | TRBJ2-7 | TRBV29-1 | TGCAGCGTTGAATTAGCTACGTTTGAGGGACAGGGAAGTGGCGAGCAGTACTTC | CSVELATFEGQGSGEQYF
NA | NA | TRBJ1-5 | TRBV28 | TGTGCCAGCAGTTTATACAGGAGCAATCAGCCCCAGCATTTT | CASSLYRSNQPQHF
few | NA | TRBJ2-7 | TRBV6-6 | TGTGCCACTAAGCCTTCGGCGGGATCCTACGAGCAGTACTTC | CATKPSAGSYEQYF
many | TRBD1 | TRBJ1-4 | TRBV6-1 | TGTGCCAGCAGAGACAGGGGGGCAAATGAAAAACTGTTTTTT | CASRDRGANEKLFF
many | NA | TRBJ2-1 | TRBV7-2 | TGTGCCAGCAGCCAAAATGAGGAACACTCGGACTACAATGAGCAGTTCTTC | CASSQNEEHSDYNEQFF
many | NA | TRBJ2-7 | TRBV12-3/TRBV12-4 | TGTGCCAGCAGTTTAGGCCGCGTTAGCTACGAGCAGTACTTC | CASSLGRVSYEQYF
many | NA | TRBJ1-5 | TRBV19 | TGTGCCAGTAGCAACAATCAGCCCCAGCATTTT | CASSNNQPQHF
many | NA | TRBJ1-5 | TRBV4-1 | TGCGCCAGCAGCCGGTCGGTGAGCAATCAGCCCCAGCATTTT | CASSRSVSNQPQHF
many | NA | TRBJ2-7 | TRBV7-9 | TGTGCCATTCCGATTGATAGGGGGAACGAGCAGTACTTC | CAIPIDRGNEQYF
few | NA | TRBJ2-7 | TRBV4-3 | TGCGCCAGCAGCCAAGACGTAAGGCAGTCACTTCTCTACGAGCAGTACTTC | CASSQDVRQSLLYEQYF
few | NA | TRBJ2-7 | TRBV19 | TGTGCCAGCTCCGGGACGGGTTCTAACGAGCAGTACTTC | CASSGTGSNEQYF
many | NA | TRBJ2-7 | TRBV7-2 | TGTGCCAGCAGCTTAGGATCGGGGTTCGGCTACGAGCAGTACTTC | CASSLGSGFGYEQYF